This T cell receptor (beta chain) is from a study of T cells in localized non-small cell lung cancer. Germline CDR1 MNHEY, CDR2 SMNVEV (reference sequence). CDR3 size: 13 residues. V was trimmed by 6 bases and J by 3 bases, leaving 9 bases between them. TCRdb's table, derived via immunoSEQ multiplex PCR, lists solely in-frame clones and lacks some. The table includes 45,000 to 55,000 clones, 80% to 90% detected once. This clone appeared once. The specimen comprised peripheral blood, sampled before any cancer treatment. The sequence was collected from a male donor aged 60 or over with stage III squamous cell lung carcinoma. The rearrangement joins TRBV27 to TRBJ2-1; tentatively, D is TRBD2 (5 bases). The CDR3 loop reads CASSSRGYNEQFF. The CDR3 nucleotides read TGTGCCAGCAGCTCCCGGGGCTACAATGAGCAGTTCTTC.